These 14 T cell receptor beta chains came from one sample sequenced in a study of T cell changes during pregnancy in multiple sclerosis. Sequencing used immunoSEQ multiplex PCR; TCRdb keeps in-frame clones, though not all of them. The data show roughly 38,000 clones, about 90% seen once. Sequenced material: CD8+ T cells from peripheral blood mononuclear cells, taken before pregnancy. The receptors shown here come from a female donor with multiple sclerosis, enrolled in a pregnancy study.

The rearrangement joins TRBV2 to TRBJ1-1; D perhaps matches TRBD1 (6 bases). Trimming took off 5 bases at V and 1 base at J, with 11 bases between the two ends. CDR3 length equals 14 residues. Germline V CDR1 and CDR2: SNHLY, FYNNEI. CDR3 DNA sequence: TGTGCCAGCAGTACCCCCAGGGGGAACACTGAAGCTTTCTTT. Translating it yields CASSTPRGNTEAFF.

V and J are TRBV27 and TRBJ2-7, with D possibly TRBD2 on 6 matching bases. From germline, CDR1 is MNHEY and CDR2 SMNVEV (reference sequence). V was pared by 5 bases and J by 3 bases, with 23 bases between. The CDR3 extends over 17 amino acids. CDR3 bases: TGTGCCAGCAGTCCCCCCCAAGGGCGGGGCAGGAGCTACGAGCAGTACTTC. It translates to CASSPPQGRGRSYEQYF.

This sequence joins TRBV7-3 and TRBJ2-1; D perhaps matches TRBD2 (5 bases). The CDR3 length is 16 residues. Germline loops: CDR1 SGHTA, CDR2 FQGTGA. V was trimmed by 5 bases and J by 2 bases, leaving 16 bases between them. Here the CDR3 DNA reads TGTGCCAGCAGCCCCCCCGGGATAGCGCCCTACAATGAGCAGTTCTTC. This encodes CASSPPGIAPYNEQFF. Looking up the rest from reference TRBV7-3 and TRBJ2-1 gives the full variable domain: GAGVSQTPSNKVTEKGKYVELRCDPISGHTALYWYRQSLGQGPEFLIYFQGTGAADDSGLPNDRFFAVRPEGSVSTLKIQRTERGDSAVYLCASSPPGIAPYNEQFFGPGTRLTVL.

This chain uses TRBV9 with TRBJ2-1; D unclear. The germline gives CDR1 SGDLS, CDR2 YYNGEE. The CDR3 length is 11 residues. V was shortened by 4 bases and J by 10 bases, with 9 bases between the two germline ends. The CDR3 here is CASSSLTEQFF. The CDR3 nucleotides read TGTGCCAGCAGCTCCTTGACAGAGCAGTTCTTC.

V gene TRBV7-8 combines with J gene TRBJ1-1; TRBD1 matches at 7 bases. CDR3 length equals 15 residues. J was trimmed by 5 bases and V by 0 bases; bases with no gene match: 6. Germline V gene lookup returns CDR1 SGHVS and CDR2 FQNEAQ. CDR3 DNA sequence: TGTGCCAGCAGCTTAGCTAGAGGGGGCGGTACTGAAGCTTTCTTT. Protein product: CASSLARGGGTEAFF. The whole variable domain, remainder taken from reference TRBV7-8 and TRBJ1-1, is GAGVSQSPRYKVAKRGQDVALRCDPISGHVSLFWYQQALGQGPEFLTYFQNEAQLDKSGLPSDRFFAERPEGSVSTLKIQRTQQEDSAVYLCASSLARGGGTEAFFGQGTRLTVV.

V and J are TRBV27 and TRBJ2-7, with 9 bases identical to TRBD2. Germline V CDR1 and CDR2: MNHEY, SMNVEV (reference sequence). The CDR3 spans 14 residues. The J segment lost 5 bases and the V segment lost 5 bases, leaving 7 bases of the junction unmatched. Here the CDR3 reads CASSLGTSRDEQYF. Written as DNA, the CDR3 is TGTGCCAGCAGTCTAGGGACTAGCCGTGACGAGCAGTACTTC.

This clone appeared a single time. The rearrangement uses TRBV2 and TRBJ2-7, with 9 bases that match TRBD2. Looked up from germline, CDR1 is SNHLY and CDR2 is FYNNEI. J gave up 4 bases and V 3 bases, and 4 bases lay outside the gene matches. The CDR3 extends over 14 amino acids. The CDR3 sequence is CASSDLAGSYEQYF. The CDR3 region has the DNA TGTGCCAGCAGTGACCTAGCGGGAAGTTACGAGCAGTACTTC.

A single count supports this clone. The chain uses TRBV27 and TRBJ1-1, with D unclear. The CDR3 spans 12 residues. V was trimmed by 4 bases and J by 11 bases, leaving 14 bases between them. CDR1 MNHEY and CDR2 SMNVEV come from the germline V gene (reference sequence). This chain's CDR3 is CASSSGGISAFF. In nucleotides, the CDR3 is TGTGCCAGCAGTTCTGGCGGCATTTCGGCTTTCTTT.

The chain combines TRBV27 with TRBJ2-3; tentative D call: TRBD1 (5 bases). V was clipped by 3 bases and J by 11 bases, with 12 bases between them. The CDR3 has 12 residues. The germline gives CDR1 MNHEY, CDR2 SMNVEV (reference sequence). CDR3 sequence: CASSFSSQGQYF. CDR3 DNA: TGTGCCAGCAGTTTCTCCAGTCAGGGGCAGTATTTT.

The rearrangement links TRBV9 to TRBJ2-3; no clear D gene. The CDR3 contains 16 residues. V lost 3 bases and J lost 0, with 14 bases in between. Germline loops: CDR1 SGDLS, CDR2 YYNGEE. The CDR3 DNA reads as TGTGCCAGCAGCGGGCGAGGAGCCACTAGCACAGATACGCAGTATTTT. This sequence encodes CASSGRGATSTDTQYF.

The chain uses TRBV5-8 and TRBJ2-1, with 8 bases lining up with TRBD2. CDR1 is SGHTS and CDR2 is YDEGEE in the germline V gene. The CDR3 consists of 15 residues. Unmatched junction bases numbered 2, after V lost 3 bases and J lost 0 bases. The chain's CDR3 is CASSSGLASYNEQFF. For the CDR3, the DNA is TGTGCCAGCAGCTCCGGACTAGCCTCCTACAATGAGCAGTTCTTC.

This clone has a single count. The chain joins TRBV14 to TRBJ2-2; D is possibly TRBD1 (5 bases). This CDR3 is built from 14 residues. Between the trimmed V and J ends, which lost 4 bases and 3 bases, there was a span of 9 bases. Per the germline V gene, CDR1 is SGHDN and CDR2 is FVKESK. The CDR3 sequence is CASSLTGYTGELFF. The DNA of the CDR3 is TGTGCCAGCAGCCTTACAGGTTACACCGGGGAGCTGTTTTTT.

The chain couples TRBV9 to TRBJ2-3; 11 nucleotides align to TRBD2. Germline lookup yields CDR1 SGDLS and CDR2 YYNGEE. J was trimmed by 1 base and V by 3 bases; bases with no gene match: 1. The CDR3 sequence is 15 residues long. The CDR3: CASSASGGRTDTQYF. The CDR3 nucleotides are TGTGCCAGCAGCGCTAGCGGGGGGCGCACAGATACGCAGTATTTT.

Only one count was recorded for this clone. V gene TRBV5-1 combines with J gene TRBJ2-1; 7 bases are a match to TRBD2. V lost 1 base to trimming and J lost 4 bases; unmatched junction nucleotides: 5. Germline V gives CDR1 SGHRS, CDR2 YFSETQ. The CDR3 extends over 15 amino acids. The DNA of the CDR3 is TGCGCCAGCAGCTTGTCGCGGGGGAAATACAATGAGCAGTTCTTC. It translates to CASSLSRGKYNEQFF.